A selection of T cell receptor beta chains follows, all from one sample in a study of CD8+CD57+ T cells in acquired aplastic anemia. TCRdb passed the reads through MiXCR, listing each CDR3 protein once. This table holds 74,000 or so distinct CDR3 sequences, under 65% found once. The sequencing input was sorted CD4+, CD8+, or CD8+CD57+ T cells (not recorded which) from PBMCs. The receptors stem from a human donor in good health, serving as a control. CDR3s include the opening cysteine and the closing phenylalanine or tryptophan. The D gene is left open where the match is weak. Rows give clone size only sometimes, using once, few, many, or a class for an expanded clone.

>many|TRBV19|NA|TRBJ2-1
TGTGCCAGTAGTATCCTCGCGGGACCCCGCAATGAGCAGTTCTTC
CASSILAGPRNEQFF
>NA|TRBV19|TRBD1|TRBJ1-4
TGTGCCAGTAGTATTTACGGGGGGACAGGGAACGAAAAACTGTTTTTT
CASSIYGGTGNEKLFF
>few|TRBV29-1|NA|TRBJ2-7
TGCAGCGTTGGCGATTACGAGCAGTACTTC
CSVGDYEQYF
>many|TRBV9|NA|TRBJ2-5
TGTGCCAGCAGCGTAGGACGAACAGGTTTAGGAGAGACCCAGTACTTC
CASSVGRTGLGETQYF
>NA|TRBV7-7|TRBD2|TRBJ2-5
TGTGCCAGCAGCTTAGTTCCAGCGGGGTCCGGAGAGACCCAGTACTTC
CASSLVPAGSGETQYF
>many|TRBV7-9|TRBD2|TRBJ2-2
TGTGCCAGCAGCTTTACGCTAGCGGGAACCGGGGAGCTGTTTTTT
CASSFTLAGTGELFF
>NA|TRBV9|NA|TRBJ1-5
TGTGCCAGCAGCGTAGGGTCAGCCCATCAGCCCCAGCATTTT
CASSVGSAHQPQHF
>NA|TRBV7-8|NA|TRBJ2-7
TGTGCCAGCAGCTTGGACTACTACGAGCAGTACTTC
CASSLDYYEQYF
>many|TRBV29-1|NA|TRBJ2-7
TGCAGCGTTTTTCACGGATACGAGCAGTACTTC
CSVFHGYEQYF
>many|TRBV4-1|NA|TRBJ1-1
TGCGCCAGCAGCCAAACTGCAGAGTTCTGGAACACTGAAGCTTTCTTT
CASSQTAEFWNTEAFF
>NA|TRBV7-6|NA|TRBJ1-1
TGTGCCAGCAGCTTAGAGATGAACACTGAAGCTTTCTTT
CASSLEMNTEAFF
>many|TRBV2|NA|TRBJ1-1
TGTGCCAGCGAACTAGGAAGGACTGAAGCTTTCTTT
CASELGRTEAFF
>few|TRBV11-1|NA|TRBJ2-3
TGTGCCAGCAGCTTAAAGGGGACACCAGGCACGGGCACAGATACGCAGTATTTT
CASSLKGTPGTGTDTQYF
>NA|TRBV19|TRBD1|TRBJ2-7
TGTGCCAGTAGTAGCGGGACAGGGCTGTTCGAGCAGTACTTC
CASSSGTGLFEQYF
>NA|TRBV20-1|NA|TRBJ1-2
TGCAGTGCTAGAGCAACAGACTACAACTATGGCTACACCTTC
CSARATDYNYGYTF
>NA|TRBV20-1|TRBD1|TRBJ2-7
TGCAGTGCTAGAGGGACAGGGCTATACGAGCAGTACTTC
CSARGTGLYEQYF
>once|TRBV15|TRBD1|TRBJ2-3
TGTGCCACCAGCAGGGAGACAGGGGGAAGCACAGATACGCAGTATTTT
CATSRETGGSTDTQYF
>many|TRBV6-1|NA|TRBJ1-1
TGTGCCAGCAGTGAAGGTAGGACAGACAAAGAAGCTTTCTTT
CASSEGRTDKEAFF
>NA|TRBV5-1|NA|TRBJ2-5
TGCGCCAGCAGCTACCAGGGGGGAGAGACCCAGTACTTC
CASSYQGGETQYF
>once|TRBV20-1|NA|TRBJ2-7
TGCAGTGCTACGAAGGGACTCGCCTACGAGCAGTACTTC
CSATKGLAYEQYF
>NA|TRBV19|NA|TRBJ1-3
TGTGCCAGTAGTATCTCGGACTCTGGAAACACCATATATTTT
CASSISDSGNTIYF
>NA|TRBV11-2|NA|TRBJ2-7
TGTGCCAGCAGCTGGGGGTCTATAACTTCCTACGAGCAGTACTTC
CASSWGSITSYEQYF
>NA|TRBV7-2|NA|TRBJ2-7
TGTGCCAGCAGCACCGCCAGGTCTTACGAGCAGTACTTC
CASSTARSYEQYF
>NA|TRBV19|TRBD1|TRBJ1-1
TGTGCCAGTAGTAGACAGGGTTACACTGAAGCTTTCTTT
CASSRQGYTEAFF
>few|TRBV7-2|NA|TRBJ1-1
TGTGCCAGCAGCCTATCGATGAACACTGAAGCTTTCTTT
CASSLSMNTEAFF
>once|TRBV19|NA|TRBJ1-6
TGTGCCAGTACCGCTATGGAAGGAAATAATTCACCCCTCCACTTT
CASTAMEGNNSPLHF
>NA|TRBV12-3/TRBV12-4|NA|TRBJ1-1
TGTGCCAGCAATGCAGGGTTGGGCACTGAAGCTTTCTTT
CASNAGLGTEAFF
>NA|TRBV2|TRBD2|TRBJ2-5
TGTGCCAGCAGGCTAGCGGGGTCCACGGCGGAGACCCAGTACTTC
CASRLAGSTAETQYF
>NA|TRBV25-1|TRBD2|TRBJ2-7
TGTGCCAGCGTCCGGACTAGCGGGGGGGCCGATCGGTACGAGCAGTACTTC
CASVRTSGGADRYEQYF
>many|TRBV20-1|TRBD2|TRBJ2-7
TGCAGTGCCCCGGGACTAGACGCCGACGAGCAGTACTTC
CSAPGLDADEQYF
>NA|TRBV7-9|NA|TRBJ1-2
TGTGCCAGCAGCCCTGGGGGAGATGGCTACACCTTC
CASSPGGDGYTF
>many|TRBV19|TRBD1|TRBJ1-6
TGTGCCAGTACCTCCTATGGGACAGGGGGATATTCACCCCTCCACTTT
CASTSYGTGGYSPLHF
>many|TRBV7-9|NA|TRBJ1-2
TGTGCCAGCAGCTTAGTGGAGGGGGAGGTTGGCTACACCTTC
CASSLVEGEVGYTF
>NA|TRBV13|NA|TRBJ1-2
TGTGCCAGCAGCTTATTTCCAGGGGACTATGGCTACACCTTC
CASSLFPGDYGYTF
>NA|TRBV9|TRBD2|TRBJ2-7
TGTGCCAGCAGCGTCGGGACTAGCGGATTCGAGCAGTACTTC
CASSVGTSGFEQYF
>NA|TRBV28|NA|TRBJ2-3
TGTGCCAGCACCCAACGACTAGTTGGGGCCCGGGAGCAGTATTTT
CASTQRLVGAREQYF
>NA|TRBV6-2/TRBV6-3|TRBD1|TRBJ1-1
TGTGCCAGCAGTCCCGGACAGGAGCACACTGAAGCTTTCTTT
CASSPGQEHTEAFF
>NA|TRBV24-1|NA|TRBJ1-2
TGTGCCACCAGTGAAAACTTGGAGTCTGGCTACACCTTC
CATSENLESGYTF
>many|TRBV9|NA|TRBJ2-7
TGTGCCAGCAGCGTACGGCCAGACTACGAGCAGTACTTC
CASSVRPDYEQYF
>NA|TRBV15|NA|TRBJ2-7
TGTGCCACCAGCAGAGTCTTGGGGCGCTCCTACGAGCAGTACTTC
CATSRVLGRSYEQYF
>NA|TRBV4-3|TRBD1|TRBJ1-2
TGCGCCAGCAGCCAAGTCCAGGGGGTTGGCTATGGCTACACCTTC
CASSQVQGVGYGYTF
>NA|TRBV2|NA|TRBJ1-5
TGTGCCAGCAGTGAATTAGCAGGGAGGGATCAGCCCCAGCATTTT
CASSELAGRDQPQHF
>NA|TRBV27|TRBD2|TRBJ2-7
TGTGCCAGCAGTAGGGGACTAGCGGGGTACGAGCAGTACTTC
CASSRGLAGYEQYF
>NA|TRBV5-1|NA|TRBJ1-6
TGCGCCAGCAGCTTGGTAATGGAGGGTAATTCACCCCTCCACTTT
CASSLVMEGNSPLHF
>many|TRBV19|NA|TRBJ1-1
TGTGCCAGTAACAGCATTCCGTACACTGAAGCTTTCTTT
CASNSIPYTEAFF
>medium-sized|TRBV2|NA|TRBJ1-3
TGTGCCAGCACGGGGACCTACTCTGGAAACACCATATATTTT
CASTGTYSGNTIYF
>many|TRBV11-2|TRBD2|TRBJ2-7
TGTGCCAGCAGTTTTAGCGGGTCCTACGAGCAGTACTTC
CASSFSGSYEQYF
>once|TRBV19|TRBD1|TRBJ2-7
TGTGCCAGTGGGACAGGAACCCACGAGCAGTACTTC
CASGTGTHEQYF
>many|TRBV5-8|NA|TRBJ1-1
TGTGCCAGCAGCTTGGCCAAGCGGACAGATTTCACTGAAGCTTTCTTT
CASSLAKRTDFTEAFF
>NA|TRBV2|NA|TRBJ2-2
TGTGCCAGCAGCCCGAGGGGGAGTAATAGGGAGCTGTTTTTT
CASSPRGSNRELFF
>NA|TRBV7-9|NA|TRBJ1-1
TGTGCCATCCAGGGAGAGTTCACTGAAGCTTTCTTT
CAIQGEFTEAFF
>few|TRBV2|TRBD1|TRBJ1-1
TGTGCCAGCAGTGAAACAGGGGGCGCGACTGAAGCTTTCTTT
CASSETGGATEAFF
>few|TRBV7-2|NA|TRBJ1-1
TGTGCCAGCAGCGAGGGGGTCACTGAAGCTTTCTTT
CASSEGVTEAFF
>once|TRBV2|NA|TRBJ2-1
TGTGCCAGCAGCTCGAGACCAACGTCCGGGGAGCAGTTCTTC
CASSSRPTSGEQFF
>NA|TRBV5-1|TRBD1|TRBJ1-2
TGCGCCAGCAGCCCATCCGGGACAGTCAACTATGGCTACACCTTC
CASSPSGTVNYGYTF
>medium-sized|TRBV19|TRBD1|TRBJ2-7
TGTGCCAGTAGTATAGCTGACAGGGGCTACGAGCAGTACTTC
CASSIADRGYEQYF
>NA|TRBV2|NA|TRBJ1-1
TGTGCCAGCACAGTAAGTAGGGACACTGAAGCTTTCTTT
CASTVSRDTEAFF
>many|TRBV6-1|NA|TRBJ2-1
TGTGCCAGCACGCAGGAGGAGGGATACAATGAGCAGTTCTTC
CASTQEEGYNEQFF
>NA|TRBV9|TRBD1|TRBJ1-1
TGTGCCAGCAGCGGTGGGACAGGGGGCACTGAAGCTTTCTTT
CASSGGTGGTEAFF
>many|TRBV13|NA|TRBJ2-2
TGTGCCAGCAGCTTAGGCAGGGGAATCGGGGAGCTGTTTTTT
CASSLGRGIGELFF